A selection of T cell receptor beta chains follows, all from one sample in a study of immune cell composition in non-small cell lung cancer. Profiling relied on immunoSEQ multiplex PCR, and the TCRdb table lists in-frame clones only, not all of them. The profile shows some 16,000 clones, over 65% of them singletons. The data were also submitted as part of a second study, on CD4 T cells in lung cancer.

Sequenced: non-adjacent lung tissue. Receptors originate from a human donor with non-small cell lung cancer. Both conserved end residues are part of each CDR3. A D gene is named only where the DNA matches it firmly. The size field is filled for only some rows; it gives once, few, many or a size class.

D,V,J,size,CDR3,DNA
TRBD1,TRBV5-5,TRBJ1-1,-,CASSQDTQRDRGTEAFF,TGCGCCAGCAGCCAAGATACCCAGCGGGACAGGGGCACTGAAGCTTTCTTT
-,TRBV11-3,TRBJ2-2,-,CASSHTWDWENTGELFF,TGTGCCAGCAGCCATACTTGGGACTGGGAAAACACCGGGGAGCTGTTTTTT
-,TRBV5-6,TRBJ2-5,-,CASGLGGRGETQYF,TGTGCCAGCGGCCTGGGGGGGCGAGGGGAGACCCAGTACTTC
-,TRBV7-8,TRBJ2-1,-,CASSLGTFSEQFF,TGTGCCAGCAGCTTAGGGACATTTAGTGAGCAGTTCTTC
TRBD2,TRBV5-1,TRBJ2-7,few,CASSLEGSGGREQYF,TGCGCCAGCAGCTTGGAGGGTTCGGGGGGGCGCGAGCAGTACTTC
-,TRBV7-9,TRBJ1-1,-,CASSRGDTEAFF,TGTGCCAGCAGCCGCGGGGACACTGAAGCTTTCTTT
-,TRBV9,TRBJ1-6,-,CASSVDGGGGGSPLHF,TGTGCCAGCAGCGTAGACGGTGGGGGAGGGGGATCACCCCTCCACTTT
TRBD2,TRBV7-2,TRBJ2-3,-,CASSRGLAGPTDTQYF,TGTGCCAGCAGCAGAGGACTAGCGGGACCCACAGATACGCAGTATTTT
TRBD1,TRBV30,TRBJ1-1,-,CAWSRGGGDPDTEAFF,TGCGCCTGGAGCCGAGGAGGGGGCGATCCCGACACTGAAGCTTTCTTT
-,TRBV7-2,TRBJ1-5,few,CASSLGGEYQSQHF,TGTGCCAGCAGCTTAGGGGGGGAATACCAGTCCCAGCATTTT
-,TRBV13,TRBJ2-3,-,CASSLGTRLQTDTQYF,TGTGCCAGCAGCTTAGGTACGAGACTCCAAACAGATACGCAGTATTTT
-,TRBV6-6,TRBJ2-1,-,CASSYPSGPVNDEQFF,TGTGCCAGCAGTTACCCAAGTGGACCCGTTAACGATGAGCAGTTCTTC
-,TRBV30,TRBJ1-1,-,CAWSRSMNTEAFF,TGTGCCTGGAGCCGTTCAATGAACACTGAAGCTTTCTTT
-,TRBV11-3,TRBJ2-1,-,CASSLGRYNEQFF,TGTGCCAGCAGCTTGGGTCGGTACAATGAGCAGTTCTTC
TRBD1,TRBV5-6,TRBJ2-3,-,CASSVQGSTDTQYF,TGTGCCAGCAGCGTACAGGGGAGTACAGATACGCAGTATTTT
-,TRBV7-6,TRBJ2-5,-,CASSREIQETQYF,TGTGCCAGTTCCCGGGAAATACAAGAGACCCAGTACTTC
-,TRBV6-5,TRBJ1-6,-,CASSRLSSNNSPLHF,TGTGCCAGCAGCCGCCTGAGCAGCAATAATTCACCCCTCCACTTT
-,TRBV30,TRBJ1-1,-,CAWNEGIGTEAFF,TGTGCCTGGAACGAAGGGATCGGGACTGAAGCTTTCTTT
-,TRBV6-5,TRBJ2-5,-,CASSYGRGGETQYF,TGTGCCAGCAGTTATGGCAGGGGAGGGGAGACCCAGTACTTC
-,TRBV20-1,TRBJ1-2,-,CSARDAPF,TGCAGTGCTAGAGATGCACCCTTC
TRBD1,TRBV6-1,TRBJ1-2,few,CASTRGTGLNYGYTF,TGTGCCAGCACTCGTGGGACAGGCCTTAACTATGGCTACACCTTC
-,TRBV10-3,TRBJ2-7,once,CASNVDRYYEQYF,TGTGCCAGCAACGTAGACAGATACTACGAGCAGTACTTC
TRBD2,TRBV6-1,TRBJ2-3,-,CASSALAGGLGGTDTQYF,TGTGCCAGCAGTGCACTAGCGGGGGGGCTGGGGGGCACAGATACGCAGTATTTT
TRBD2,TRBV7-6,TRBJ2-2,-,CASSLFQRGTGELFF,TGTGCCAGCAGCCTATTTCAGCGGGGGACCGGGGAGCTGTTTTTT
TRBD1,TRBV7-3,TRBJ2-7,-,CASSRTGVGEQYF,TGTGCCAGCAGCCGGACAGGGGTCGGCGAGCAGTACTTC
TRBD1,TRBV5-4,TRBJ1-4,-,CASSEDRVREKLFF,TGTGCCAGCAGCGAGGACAGGGTGCGGGAAAAACTGTTTTTT
TRBD1,TRBV7-8,TRBJ1-5,-,CASSSLAGQRNQPQHF,TGTGCCAGCAGCTCCCTAGCGGGACAGAGAAATCAGCCCCAGCATTTT
TRBD2,TRBV4-3,TRBJ2-3,few,CASSQEKAGGSDTQYF,TGCGCCAGCAGCCAAGAAAAAGCGGGGGGATCAGATACGCAGTATTTT
-,TRBV7-6,TRBJ1-4,-,CASSLAVPGRNNEKLFF,TGTGCCAGCAGCTTAGCTGTCCCGGGACGAAATAATGAAAAACTGTTTTTT
TRBD2,TRBV28,TRBJ2-1,-,CASSTLAGGLYNEQFF,TGTGCCAGCAGTACCCTAGCGGGGGGGCTCTACAATGAGCAGTTCTTC
TRBD2,TRBV13,TRBJ2-1,-,CASSSSSGSPNEQFF,TGTGCCAGCAGCTCTTCTAGCGGGAGTCCCAATGAGCAGTTCTTC
TRBD1,TRBV5-1,TRBJ2-2,-,CASSFRTGVQSGELFF,TGCGCCAGCAGTTTTAGGACAGGGGTCCAGAGCGGGGAGCTGTTTTTT
-,TRBV21-1,TRBJ2-7,once,CASSDRDRGSYEQYF,TGTGCCAGCAGCGACCGGGACAGGGGGTCCTACGAGCAGTACTTC
-,TRBV7-6,TRBJ2-7,-,CASSLARGYEQYF,TGTGCCAGCAGCTTAGCACGAGGATACGAGCAGTACTTC
-,TRBV7-2,TRBJ2-3,-,CASSLAWASDTQYF,TGTGCCAGCAGCTTAGCGTGGGCTTCTGATACGCAGTATTTT
-,TRBV18,TRBJ1-4,few,CASSPGVREKLFF,TGTGCCAGCTCACCAGGGGTTAGGGAAAAACTGTTTTTT